The 2 T cell receptor beta chains reported below all come from one sample, sequenced in a study of T cells after yellow fever vaccination. TCRdb re-analysed the 5' RACE reads in MiXCR, keeping a single row per CDR3 protein. The sample records about 69,000 distinct CDR3 sequences, around 6.2% being singletons. The specimen comprised CD4+ T cells sorted from PBMCs, sampled around 15 days after the first yellow fever vaccination. The receptors here all came from a young man who received the YFV17D yellow fever vaccine.

Ten or more counts support this clonotype. A junction end diverges from the germline sequence, so it may reflect a read error. The V gene is TRBV24-1, the J gene TRBJ2-2, with D possibly being TRBD2 (5 bases). Germline V lookup: CDR1 KGHDR, CDR2 SFDVKD. The CDR3 totals 12 residues. In nucleotides, the CDR3 is TGTGCCACCAGTAAAGACACCGGGGAGCGGTTTTTT. Translated, it gives CATSKDTGERFF.

This clonotype was seen many times. The rearrangement joins TRBV4-2 to TRBJ2-3, with 8 bases matching TRBD2. V lost 3 bases to trimming and J lost 0 bases; unmatched junction nucleotides: 2. The CDR3 contains 15 residues. Germline CDR1 LGHNA, CDR2 YNFKEQ. The CDR3 nucleotides read TGTGCCAGCAGCCAGAAGCGGGGGAGCACAGATACGCAGTATTTT. It encodes CASSQKRGSTDTQYF.